The following is a T cell receptor (beta chain) sequence with its context. Clones were read by immunoSEQ multiplex PCR, and TCRdb kept only the in-frame ones, dropping some. The table has thousands of clones, over 25% seen once; the top ten hold almost 5.5%. This entry comes from a study of sequential checkpoint blockade in melanoma. The CDR3 contains 14 residues. Germline-derived CDR1 and CDR2 are SQVTM and ANQGSEA. V was pared by 3 bases and J by 1 base, with 12 bases between. Treatment given: randomized to nivolumab then ipilimumab (arm A) or the reverse (arm B). The rearrangement uses TRBV29-1 and TRBJ1-1; D is possibly TRBD1 (6 bases). The material was tumor tissue (inferred from file names), obtained from a patient given nivolumab and ipilimumab in sequence. This clonotype originated in a human donor with melanoma. The CDR3 loop is CSVDGRGGNTEAFF. DNA of the CDR3: TGCAGCGTTGACGGGAGGGGGGGGAACACTGAAGCTTTCTTT.